The 27 T cell receptor beta chains below were found in one sample sequenced in a study of T cell responses to AZD1222 COVID-19 vaccine. Method: immunoSEQ multiplex PCR; TCRdb's copy keeps in-frame clones and lacks some. There are more than 85,000 clones in the sample; 88% occur only once, and about 13% lies in the top ten. The sample in question was peripheral blood, obtained on day 0 of MenACWY control vaccination. The receptors stem from an adult in good health.

The rearrangement links TRBV10-3 to TRBJ2-3, with 8 bases lining up with TRBD2. V was clipped by 5 bases and J by 1 base; unmatched bases: 2. Germline V lookup: CDR1 ENHRY, CDR2 SYGVKD. The CDR3 is 14 residues long. The CDR3 DNA is TGTGCCATCAGTCCGACTAGCGGCACAGATACGCAGTATTTT. Translating gives CAISPTSGTDTQYF.

The CDR3 coding sequence is TGTGCCATCCAAGCTTTGGGTCAGGCCTATGGCTACACCTTC. As protein: CAIQALGQAYGYTF. The chain joins TRBV10-3 to TRBJ1-2; D not certain. The germline CDR1 and CDR2 sequences are ENHRY and SYGVKD. The germline V and J ends were trimmed by 8 bases and 4 bases, with 17 bases remaining between them. The CDR3 is 14 residues long.

This chain uses TRBV19 with TRBJ2-3; D unclear. This CDR3 has 13 amino acids. The germline V gene encodes CDR1 LNHDA and CDR2 SQIVND (reference sequence). V was trimmed by 6 bases and J by 3 bases, leaving 10 bases between them. CDR3 in amino acids: CASRVSRTDTQYF. The CDR3 DNA reads TGTGCCAGTAGGGTAAGCCGGACAGATACGCAGTATTTT. The full variable domain, with the rest looked up from reference TRBV19 and TRBJ2-3, is DGGITQSPKYLFRKEGQNVTLSCEQNLNHDAMYWYRQDPGQGLRLIYYSQIVNDFQKGDIAEGYSVSREKKESFPLTVTSAQKNPTAFYLCASRVSRTDTQYFGPGTRLTVL.

The rearrangement uses TRBV6-1 and TRBJ1-1; a weak D match, TRBD1 (5 bases). The germline V and J ends were trimmed by 1 base and 9 bases, with 12 bases remaining between them. The CDR3 has 13 residues. Germline-derived CDR1 and CDR2 are MNHNS and SASEGT. Here the CDR3 DNA reads TGTGCCAGCAGTGAAGATTTCCAGGGAAAAGCTTTCTTT. Protein sequence: CASSEDFQGKAFF.

The chain employs TRBV11-2 and TRBJ2-7, with D perhaps TRBD1 or TRBD2 (5 bases each). The CDR3 is 14 amino acids. The V gene's germline CDR1 is SGHAT and CDR2 FQNNGV. V was shortened by 1 base and J by 12 bases, with 19 bases between the two germline ends. CDR3 sequence (DNA): TGTGCCAGCAGCTTAGGGGACCCTGGGGTTGGATTGTACTTC. Amino acids: CASSLGDPGVGLYF. Full variable domain (outside the CDR3, taken from reference TRBV11-2 and TRBJ2-7): EAGVAQSPRYKIIEKRQSVAFWCNPISGHATLYWYQQILGQGPKLLIQFQNNGVVDDSQLPKDRFSAERLKGVDSTLKIQPAKLEDSAVYLCASSLGDPGVGLYFGPGTRLTVT.

The chain employs TRBV7-8 and TRBJ2-7; the D call may be TRBD1 or TRBD2 (5 bases each). The CDR3 contains 15 residues. Looked up from germline, CDR1 is SGHVS and CDR2 is FQNEAQ. V lost 4 bases and J 2 bases, leaving 15 bases between the germline ends. The CDR3 sequence is CASSSTGTLTYEQYF. The CDR3 DNA reads as TGTGCCAGCAGCTCTACCGGGACCTTGACCTACGAGCAGTACTTC.

The chain joins TRBV4-3 to TRBJ2-7; possible D gene TRBD1, 6 bases. Germline V gene lookup returns CDR1 LGHNA and CDR2 YSLEER. The CDR3 runs 15 residues. V gave up 2 bases and J gave up 2 bases, with 13 bases separating them. The CDR3 is CASSQSTGKAYEQYF. CDR3 nucleotide sequence: TGCGCCAGCAGCCAAAGCACAGGGAAAGCCTACGAGCAGTACTTC.

This clone came up once. The chain carries TRBV19 and TRBJ1-1; D gene uncertain. CDR3 length: 14 residues. V was pared by 4 bases and J by 6 bases, with 15 bases between. Germline assignment: CDR1 LNHDA and CDR2 SQIVND (reference sequence). In nucleotides, the CDR3 is TGTGCCAGTAGTAAAATCGGAGAGAGGCCTGAAGCTTTCTTT. It codes for CASSKIGERPEAFF.

The sample holds one count of this clone. This chain connects TRBV28 to TRBJ1-2; D may be TRBD1 (5 bases). This CDR3 is 12 amino acids long. From germline, CDR1 is MDHEN and CDR2 SYDVKM. Trimming took off 6 bases at V and 7 bases at J, with 12 bases between the two ends. The CDR3 DNA reads TGTGCCAGCAGGCCTAACAGGTTTGGCTACACCTTC. It translates to CASRPNRFGYTF.

The V call is TRBV18, the J call TRBJ2-1; TRBD2 matches 9 bases. The CDR3 runs to 15 residues. Trimming took 6 bases from V and 9 from J; bases not matched to a gene: 12. Germline V gives CDR1 KGHSH, CDR2 LQKENI. The CDR3 here is CASSPGAGGPGEQFF. In nucleotides, the CDR3 is TGTGCCAGCTCCCCGGGTGCGGGAGGGCCGGGTGAGCAGTTCTTC.

The rearrangement uses TRBV9 and TRBJ2-7; no definite D call. Germline V lookup: CDR1 SGDLS, CDR2 YYNGEE. V dropped 2 bases and J dropped 0 bases, with 9 bases sitting between them. This CDR3 has 14 residues. As DNA, the CDR3 is TGTGCCAGCAGCGTTCGAGGCAGCTCCTACGAGCAGTACTTC. It codes for CASSVRGSSYEQYF.

The chain recombines TRBV7-8 with TRBJ1-6, with unresolved D. V lost 5 bases to trimming and J lost 4 bases, with 12 bases between them. The germline V gene encodes CDR1 SGHVS and CDR2 FQNEAQ. The CDR3 is 15 amino acids. The CDR3 nucleotides are TGTGCCAGCAGCGCCGAGGCCCTATATAATTCACCCCTCCACTTT. Translation gives CASSAEALYNSPLHF.

This clone occurred a few times. The J gene is TRBJ1-5, the V gene TRBV28; TRBD1 is a possible D gene (5 bases). This CDR3 is 18 amino acids long. From germline, CDR1 is MDHEN and CDR2 SYDVKM. V was cut by 4 bases and J by 0 bases, with 19 bases left in between. In DNA form, the CDR3 reads TGTGCCAGCAGTTCCCAAGGGGCCTGGGGGTATAGCAATCAGCCCCAGCATTTT. Amino acid sequence: CASSSQGAWGYSNQPQHF.

CDR3 in amino acids: CASSPQQGANYGYTF. The CDR3 DNA sequence: TGTGCCAGCAGCCCCCAACAGGGGGCTAACTATGGCTACACCTTC. The chain is built from TRBV9 and TRBJ1-2; 8 bases align to TRBD1. The CDR3 length is 15 residues. Germline V gives CDR1 SGDLS, CDR2 YYNGEE. V was pared by 4 bases and J by 0 bases, with 5 bases of the junction left unmatched. Full variable domain (outside the CDR3, taken from reference TRBV9 and TRBJ1-2): DSGVTQTPKHLITATGQRVTLRCSPRSGDLSVYWYQQSLDQGLQFLIQYYNGEERAKGNILERFSAQQFPDLHSELNLSSLELGDSALYFCASSPQQGANYGYTFGSGTRLTVV.

This sequence joins TRBV5-1 and TRBJ1-1; TRBD1 might be the D (6 bases). This CDR3 spans 12 amino acids. Looked up from germline, CDR1 is SGHRS and CDR2 is YFSETQ. Trimming stripped 4 bases from V and 5 bases from J, with 9 bases between. CDR3 sequence: CASSLGTTEAFF. The DNA for the CDR3 is TGCGCCAGCAGCCTTGGGACAACTGAAGCTTTCTTT.

The rearrangement links TRBV4-2 to TRBJ2-1, with 8 bases identical to TRBD2. Trimming took 4 bases from V and 3 from J; bases not matched to a gene: 5. The germline gives CDR1 LGHNA, CDR2 YNFKEQ. This CDR3 is built from 15 residues. The CDR3 is CASSLVLADYNEQFF. For the CDR3, the DNA is TGTGCCAGCAGCCTAGTACTAGCGGACTACAATGAGCAGTTCTTC.

CDR3 residues: CASSPPGLVAGGEQYF. CDR3 DNA sequence: TGTGCCAGCAGCCCCCCAGGTTTGGTAGCGGGGGGGGAGCAGTACTTC. The chain uses TRBV5-4 and TRBJ2-7; TRBD2 matches at 11 bases. The CDR3 has 16 residues. Germline CDR1 reads SGHNT; CDR2 reads YYREEE (reference sequence). V lost 4 bases to trimming and J lost 7 bases; unmatched junction nucleotides: 13.

The CDR3 here is CASSVGPGETQYF. In DNA, the CDR3 is TGTGCCAGCAGCGTGGGACCGGGAGAGACCCAGTACTTC. This chain connects TRBV11-3 to TRBJ2-5; D assignment may be TRBD1 or TRBD2 (5 bases each). Looked up from germline, CDR1 is SGHNT and CDR2 is YENEEA. This CDR3 is built from 13 residues. With 5 bases removed from V and 4 bases from J, the gap between germline ends came to 11 bases.

The chain combines TRBV28 with TRBJ2-7, with a weak D call TRBD2 (5 bases). The length of the CDR3 is 14 residues. Germline CDR1 MDHEN, CDR2 SYDVKM. Trimming pared 5 bases from V and 3 bases from J, leaving 14 bases between. The CDR3 loop reads CASSPYRRDYEQYF. The CDR3 bases are TGTGCCAGCAGTCCCTATAGACGGGACTACGAGCAGTACTTC. The variable domain in full, completed from reference TRBV28 and TRBJ2-7, reads DVKVTQSSRYLVKRTGEKVFLECVQDMDHENMFWYRQDPGLGLRLIYFSYDVKMKEKGDIPEGYSVSREKKERFSLILESASTNQTSMYLCASSPYRRDYEQYFGPGTRLTVT.

This rearrangement joins TRBV19 to TRBJ1-1; possible D gene TRBD1, 6 bases. Trimming removed 5 bases from V and 2 bases from J, with 15 bases in between. The CDR3 loop spans 15 amino acids. Per the germline V gene, CDR1 is LNHDA and CDR2 is SQIVND (reference sequence). This CDR3 reads CASSAQGWLNTEAFF. In DNA, the CDR3 is TGTGCCAGTAGTGCACAGGGTTGGTTAAACACTGAAGCTTTCTTT. The full variable domain, its missing parts supplied by reference TRBV19 and TRBJ1-1, is DGGITQSPKYLFRKEGQNVTLSCEQNLNHDAMYWYRQDPGQGLRLIYYSQIVNDFQKGDIAEGYSVSREKKESFPLTVTSAQKNPTAFYLCASSAQGWLNTEAFFGQGTRLTVV.

DNA of the CDR3: TGTGCCAGCAGTTACTCCCAGGGGGAAGGTGGCTACACCTTC. This gives the protein CASSYSQGEGGYTF. The gene calls are TRBV6-5 and TRBJ1-2, with 7 bases that match TRBD1. V lost 0 bases, J lost 7 bases, and 5 bases stayed unmatched. The CDR3 length is 14 residues. Germline CDR1 and CDR2: MNHEY and SVGAGI.

The V gene is TRBV28, the J gene TRBJ1-4; D is unresolved. The CDR3 sequence is 12 residues long. With 8 bases removed from V and 0 bases from J, the gap between germline ends came to 4 bases. CDR1 and CDR2 (germline): MDHEN, SYDVKM. DNA of the CDR3: TGTGCCAGCGAGACAACTAATGAAAAACTGTTTTTT. This codes for CASETTNEKLFF.

The gene calls are TRBV7-9 and TRBJ1-5; D might be TRBD1 (5 bases). V shed 5 bases and J shed 9 bases, with 17 bases lying between them. The CDR3 contains 14 residues. From germline, CDR1 is SEHNR and CDR2 FQNEAQ (reference sequence). This chain's CDR3 is CASSQGTDGVPQHF. DNA for the CDR3: TGTGCCAGCAGCCAAGGGACCGACGGGGTGCCCCAGCATTTT.

The chain is built from TRBV28 and TRBJ2-2; 8 bases are shared with TRBD1. The V and J ends lost 7 bases and 3 bases, in that order; junction bases with no gene match: 4. The CDR3 extends over 14 amino acids. Germline assignment: CDR1 MDHEN and CDR2 SYDVKM. CDR3: CASKKTGDTGELFF. CDR3 bases: TGTGCCAGCAAAAAGACAGGGGACACCGGGGAGCTGTTTTTT.

The J gene is TRBJ2-1, the V gene TRBV5-1, with D hard to call. The CDR3 has 13 residues. CDR1 and CDR2 (germline): SGHRS, YFSETQ. Trimming took 0 bases from V and 3 from J, leaving 4 bases between them. The chain's CDR3 is CASSLDNYNEQFF. The DNA for the CDR3 is TGCGCCAGCAGCTTGGACAACTACAATGAGCAGTTCTTC.

This clone was counted at least ten times. This chain uses TRBV6-2 or TRBV6-3 with TRBJ2-3; 7 bases line up with TRBD2. The CDR3 runs 14 residues. Germline V gene data show CDR1 as MNHEY and CDR2 as SVGEGT. V was pared by 5 bases and J by 2 bases, with 4 bases of the junction left unmatched. DNA for the CDR3: TGTGCCAGCAGTACCGGGACTACCACAGATACGCAGTATTTT. It codes for CASSTGTTTDTQYF.

V gene TRBV4-3 combines with J gene TRBJ2-3; TRBD1 is a possible D gene (5 bases). The V gene's germline CDR1 is LGHNA and CDR2 YSLEER. The CDR3 loop spans 15 amino acids. The V end lost 0 bases, the J end lost 6 bases, and 13 bases lay between the germline ends. CDR3 sequence (DNA): TGCGCCAGCAGCCAAGATCGAACAGGAACGGATACGCAGTATTTT. Encoded protein: CASSQDRTGTDTQYF.